This entry features one TCR beta chain sequence. The sample comes from a study of blood T cell repertoires in COVID-19. Study details: From the United States, Italy and Spain came samples of acute and convalescent COVID-19. PBMCs, B-cell-depleted T cells, or T cells provided the cDNA or gDNA that made up the material.

Under the authors' procedure: Amplification of reference gene primers was used by the study to estimate nucleated cell counts. Some clones are missing from TCRdb's copy, which holds only in-frame ones; the method was immunoSEQ multiplex PCR. That table is the source of V, J and clone size, and D and trimming were worked out from the DNA. The sample consists of over 100,000 clones, about four fifths of them appearing once. With V trimmed by 1 base and J by 4 bases, 2 bases remained unmatched. The germline CDR1 and CDR2 sequences are KGHDR and SFDVKD. The CDR3 consists of 15 residues. The V call is TRBV24-1, the J call TRBJ2-3; 9 positions match TRBD1. The sample taken for sequencing was peripheral blood. The clonotype comes from a woman at least 80 years old with acute or convalescent COVID-19. The CDR3 DNA reads TGTGCCACCAGTGATTTAGGACAGGGGTCAGATACGCAGTATTTT. This gives the protein CATSDLGQGSDTQYF.